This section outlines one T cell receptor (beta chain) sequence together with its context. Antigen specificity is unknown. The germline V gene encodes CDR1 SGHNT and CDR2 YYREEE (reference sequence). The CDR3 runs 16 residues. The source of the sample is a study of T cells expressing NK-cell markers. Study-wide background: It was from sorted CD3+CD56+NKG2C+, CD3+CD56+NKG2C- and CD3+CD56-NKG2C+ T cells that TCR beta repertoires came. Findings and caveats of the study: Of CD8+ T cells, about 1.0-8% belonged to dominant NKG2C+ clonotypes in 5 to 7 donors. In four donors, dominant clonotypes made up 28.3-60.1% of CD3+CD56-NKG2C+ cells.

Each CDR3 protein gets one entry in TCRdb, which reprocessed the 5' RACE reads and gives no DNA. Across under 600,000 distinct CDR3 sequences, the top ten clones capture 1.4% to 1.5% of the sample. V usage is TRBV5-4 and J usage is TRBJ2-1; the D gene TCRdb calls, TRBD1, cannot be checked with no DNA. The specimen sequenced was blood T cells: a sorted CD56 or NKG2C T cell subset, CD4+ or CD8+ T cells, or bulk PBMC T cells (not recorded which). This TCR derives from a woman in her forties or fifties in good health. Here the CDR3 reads CASSPKGASSYNEQFF.